Following are 13 T cell receptor beta chains from one sample sequenced in a study of T cells after yellow fever vaccination. TCRdb passed the 5' RACE reads through MiXCR, listing each CDR3 protein once. The sample has 200,000 to 250,000 distinct CDR3 sequences; 6.9% are singletons. Sequenced material: CD4+ T cells sorted from PBMCs, taken 15 days after the yellow fever booster vaccination. These receptor sequences come from a man in his thirties or forties who received the YFV17D yellow fever vaccine.

This clonotype showed up many times. This chain links TRBV7-2 with TRBJ2-1; maybe TRBD2 (6 bases). CDR3 length: 15 amino acids. V dropped 4 bases and J dropped 2 bases, with 12 bases sitting between them. Germline-derived CDR1 and CDR2 are SGHTA and FQGNSA. The CDR3 DNA reads TGTGCCAGCAGCTACTCTAGCGCGACCTACAATGAGCAGTTCTTC. It specifies CASSYSSATYNEQFF.

This clonotype was detected ten times or more. J is TRBJ2-5 and V is TRBV7-2, with 8 nucleotides matching TRBD2. With V trimmed by 5 bases and J by 5 bases, 10 bases remained unmatched. This CDR3 is built from 15 residues. Germline values: CDR1 SGHTA, CDR2 FQGNSA. In DNA form, the CDR3 reads TGTGCCAGCAGCCGAGGGGCTAGCGGGTCGGAGACCCAGTACTTC. Protein product: CASSRGASGSETQYF.

The chain uses TRBV5-4 and TRBJ2-7, with no clear D. In germline, CDR1 is SGHNT, CDR2 YYREEE (reference sequence). The V gene lost 3 bases and the J gene lost 5 bases, with 9 bases spanning the gap. The CDR3 consists of 12 residues. The CDR3 DNA follows: TGTGCCAGCAGCTCCGTGGAAAACGAGCAGTACTTC. This codes for CASSSVENEQYF.

Ten or more counts support this clonotype. A read error may produce the germline difference seen at one junction end. The J gene is TRBJ1-5, the V gene TRBV20-1; D might be TRBD1 (6 bases). The length of the CDR3 is 13 residues. CDR1 is DFQATT and CDR2 is SNEGSKA in the germline V gene (reference sequence). The CDR3: CSARDSDGQRQHF. The DNA for the CDR3 is TGCAGTGCTAGAGATTCGGACGGACAGCGCCAGCATTTT.

In the case of this clonotype: One end of the junction is discordant with germline, which a read error may explain. The chain is built from TRBV20-1 and TRBJ2-3, with D perhaps being TRBD1 or TRBD2 (6 bases each). This CDR3 contains 19 residues. CDR1 is DFQATT and CDR2 is SNEGSKA in the germline V gene (reference sequence). CDR3: CSARAFTGSLGRGTDTRYF. CDR3 DNA: TGCAGTGCTAGAGCCTTCACAGGGTCCCTCGGGCGGGGCACAGATACGCGGTATTTT.

As to this clonotype: A read error may produce the germline difference seen at one junction end. This chain connects TRBV20-1 to TRBJ2-1; 8 positions agree with TRBD1. The CDR3 is 11 residues long. Per the germline V gene, CDR1 is DFQATT and CDR2 is SNEGSKA (reference sequence). The CDR3 protein is CSARGRDRSLF. The CDR3 nucleotides are TGCAGTGCTAGAGGGCGGGACAGGTCACTCTTC.

The chain has TRBV7-6 and TRBJ2-1; 9 bases align to TRBD2. The V gene's germline CDR1 is SGHVS and CDR2 FNYEAQ. The CDR3 has 15 amino acids. J was trimmed by 10 bases and V by 5 bases; bases with no gene match: 12. The CDR3 DNA sequence: TGTGCCAGCAGCCCGCGGGGTAGCGGGAGTGGAGAGCAGTTCTTC. As protein: CASSPRGSGSGEQFF.

V is TRBV4-3 and J is TRBJ2-7; possibly TRBD1 for D (5 bases). CDR3 length: 16 amino acids. Trimming took 1 base from V and 0 from J, leaving 13 bases between them. Germline lookup yields CDR1 LGHNA and CDR2 YSLEER. The CDR3 DNA reads TGCGCCAGCAGCCAAGTTGCTGCAGGGAACTCCTACGAGCAGTACTTC. This gives the protein CASSQVAAGNSYEQYF.

Concerning this clonotype: This sequence may be a read error, since a much larger clone differs from it by one base. The V call is TRBV10-3, the J call TRBJ2-3; D perhaps matches TRBD1 (7 bases). CDR1 is ENHRY, CDR2 SYGVKD, per germline. Trimming pared 6 bases from V and 4 bases from J, leaving 23 bases between. The CDR3 loop spans 17 amino acids. The CDR3 DNA reads as TGTGCCATCAGCCCGACCGGCGGGACAGAGATAGCAGATACGCAGTATTTT. Its protein product is CAISPTGGTEIADTQYF.

This clonotype was counted ten times or more. The chain recombines TRBV20-1 with TRBJ1-5; D remains unclear. The germline V gene has CDR1 DFQATT and CDR2 SNEGSKA (reference sequence). V lost 5 bases to trimming and J lost 9 bases, with 14 bases between them. The CDR3 is 12 residues long. The CDR3 coding sequence is TGCAGTGCTTACAAGTTATTTGGGCCCCAGCATTTT. Amino acids: CSAYKLFGPQHF.

This clonotype has at least ten counts. The V and J genes are TRBV5-1 and TRBJ2-7; D is possibly TRBD1 (6 bases). CDR1 is SGHRS, CDR2 YFSETQ, per germline. The V end lost 3 bases, the J end lost 4 bases, and 14 bases lay between the germline ends. The CDR3 covers 14 residues. This CDR3 reads CASSSQGSKYEQYF. The CDR3 nucleotides are TGCGCCAGCAGCTCACAGGGAAGTAAATACGAGCAGTACTTC.

The chain combines TRBV6-2 or TRBV6-3 with TRBJ2-5; TRBD2 matches 16 bases. The CDR3 length is 20 residues. The junction had 14 bases not matched to a gene; V was cut back by 5 bases and J by 2 bases. Germline values: CDR1 MNHEY, CDR2 SVGEGT. The DNA of the CDR3 is TGTGCCAGCAGTAATCCACCGGGACTAGCGGGAGGGCGAGGACAAGAGACCCAGTACTTC. It translates to CASSNPPGLAGGRGQETQYF.

This sequence joins TRBV20-1 and TRBJ2-7; D is ambiguous. The CDR3 is 13 residues long. The germline CDR1 and CDR2 sequences are DFQATT and SNEGSKA (reference sequence). V lost 0 bases and J lost 8, with 14 bases in between. CDR3 sequence: CSARERWGSKQYF. The CDR3 region has the DNA TGCAGTGCTAGAGAAAGATGGGGAAGTAAGCAGTACTTC.